Only a few counts were recorded for the clone carrying this T cell receptor (beta chain). This entry comes from a study of blood T cell repertoires in COVID-19. Across the whole study: Specimens from acute and convalescent COVID-19 originated in the United States, Italy and Spain. In each case, the material was cDNA or gDNA derived from T cells, B-cell-depleted T cells, or PBMCs.

In the original workflow: How many nucleated cells were present was estimated from reference gene primer amplification. The protocol was immunoSEQ multiplex PCR, while the TCRdb copy is restricted to in-frame clones and leaves out a portion. Clone size and V and J calls were adopted from that table, with D and trimming inferred from the DNA. Counted here are 200,000 to 250,000 clones, about three quarters occurring once; the ten biggest clones make up 4.5% to 7%. The sample comprised peripheral blood. The clonotype originates from a woman in her 70s with acute or convalescent COVID-19.

The CDR3 DNA is TGTGCTAGTGGTTTGAGCGGGAGTGAGACCCAGTACTTC. As protein: CASGLSGSETQYF. The chain couples TRBV12-5 to TRBJ2-5; 8 bases fit TRBD2. This CDR3 region has 13 residues. Per germline, CDR1 LGHNT and CDR2 FRNRAP. J gave up 5 bases and V 2 bases, and 1 base lay outside the gene matches.